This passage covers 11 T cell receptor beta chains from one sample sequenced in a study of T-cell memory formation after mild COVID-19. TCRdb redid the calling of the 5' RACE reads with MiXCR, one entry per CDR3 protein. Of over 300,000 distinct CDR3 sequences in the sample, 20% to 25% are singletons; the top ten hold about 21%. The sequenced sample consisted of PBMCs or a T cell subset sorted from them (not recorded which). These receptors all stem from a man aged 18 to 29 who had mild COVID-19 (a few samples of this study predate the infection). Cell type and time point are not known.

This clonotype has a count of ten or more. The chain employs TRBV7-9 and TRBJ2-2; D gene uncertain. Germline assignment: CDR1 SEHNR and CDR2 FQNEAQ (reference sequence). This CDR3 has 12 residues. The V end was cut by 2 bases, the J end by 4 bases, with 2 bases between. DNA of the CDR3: TGTGCCAGCAGCTTAAGCACCGGGGAGCTGTTTTTT. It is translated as CASSLSTGELFF.

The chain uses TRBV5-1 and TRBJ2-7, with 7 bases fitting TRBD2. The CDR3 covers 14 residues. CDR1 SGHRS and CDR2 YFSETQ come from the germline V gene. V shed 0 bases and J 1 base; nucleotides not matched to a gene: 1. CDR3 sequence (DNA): TGCGCCAGCAGCTTGGCGGGAGGATCCTACGAGCAGTACGTC. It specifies CASSLAGGSYEQYV.

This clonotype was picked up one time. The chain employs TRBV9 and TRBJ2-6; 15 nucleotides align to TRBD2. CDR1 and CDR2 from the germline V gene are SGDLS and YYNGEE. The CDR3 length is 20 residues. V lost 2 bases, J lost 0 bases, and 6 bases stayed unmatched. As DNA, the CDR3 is TGTGCCAGCAGCGTCGATAGGACTAGCGGGGGGGTCTCTGGGGCCAACGTCCTGACTTTC. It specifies CASSVDRTSGGVSGANVLTF.

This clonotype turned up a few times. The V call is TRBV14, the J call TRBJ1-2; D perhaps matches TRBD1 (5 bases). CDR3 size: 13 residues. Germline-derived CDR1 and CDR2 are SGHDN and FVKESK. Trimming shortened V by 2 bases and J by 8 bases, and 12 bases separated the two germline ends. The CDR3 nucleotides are TGTGCCAGCAGCCAAACAGGCCCCGGCGGCTACACCTTC. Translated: CASSQTGPGGYTF.

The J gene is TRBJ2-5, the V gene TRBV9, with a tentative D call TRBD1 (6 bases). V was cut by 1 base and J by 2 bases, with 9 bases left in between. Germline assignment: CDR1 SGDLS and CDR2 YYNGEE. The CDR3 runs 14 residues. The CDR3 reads CASSVNGQQETQYF. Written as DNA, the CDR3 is TGTGCCAGCAGCGTAAATGGACAGCAAGAGACCCAGTACTTC.

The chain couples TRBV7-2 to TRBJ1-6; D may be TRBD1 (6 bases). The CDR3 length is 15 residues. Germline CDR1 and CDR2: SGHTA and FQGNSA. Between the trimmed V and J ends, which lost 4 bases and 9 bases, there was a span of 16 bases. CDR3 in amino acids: CASSSSGEYGSPLHF. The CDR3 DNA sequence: TGTGCCAGCAGCTCCTCAGGGGAGTACGGTTCACCCCTCCACTTT.

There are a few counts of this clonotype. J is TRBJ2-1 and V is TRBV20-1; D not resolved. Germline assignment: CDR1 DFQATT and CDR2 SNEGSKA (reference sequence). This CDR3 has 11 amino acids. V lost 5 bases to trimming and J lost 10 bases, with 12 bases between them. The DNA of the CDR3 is TGCAGTGCTCCGGCCCTCCAGGAGCAGTTCTTC. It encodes CSAPALQEQFF.

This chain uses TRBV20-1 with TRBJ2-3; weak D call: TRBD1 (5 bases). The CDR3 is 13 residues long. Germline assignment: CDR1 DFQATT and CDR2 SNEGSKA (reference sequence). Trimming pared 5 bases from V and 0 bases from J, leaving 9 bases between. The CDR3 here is CSAPRQSTDTQYF. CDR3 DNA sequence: TGCAGTGCTCCGAGACAGAGCACAGATACGCAGTATTTT.

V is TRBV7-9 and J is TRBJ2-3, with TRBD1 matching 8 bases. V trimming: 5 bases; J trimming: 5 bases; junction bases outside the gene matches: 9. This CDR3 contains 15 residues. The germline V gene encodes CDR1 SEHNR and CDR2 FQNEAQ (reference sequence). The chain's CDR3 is CASSLYLDRGDTQYF. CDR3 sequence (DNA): TGTGCCAGCAGCCTCTACCTAGACAGGGGAGATACGCAGTATTTT.

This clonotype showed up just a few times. CDR3 protein: CASSRLTRRTGELFF. CDR3 in DNA: TGTGCCAGCAGCCGACTCACCCGACGCACCGGGGAGCTGTTTTTT. The rearrangement joins TRBV5-6 to TRBJ2-2; no clear D. Trimming shortened V by 4 bases and J by 4 bases, and 14 bases separated the two germline ends. The CDR3 consists of 15 residues. Germline-derived CDR1 and CDR2 are SGHDT and YYEEEE.

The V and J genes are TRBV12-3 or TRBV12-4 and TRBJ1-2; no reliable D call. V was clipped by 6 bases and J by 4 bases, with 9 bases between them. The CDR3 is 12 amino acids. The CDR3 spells CASSLTPYGYTF. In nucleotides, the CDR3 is TGTGCCAGCAGCCTGACTCCCTATGGCTACACCTTC.